These 2 T cell receptor beta chains share one sample of origin, sequenced in a study of PD-1 blockade in classical Hodgkin lymphoma. Clones were sequenced by immunoSEQ multiplex PCR, and TCRdb holds only the in-frame ones, with some missing. The data contain roughly 35,000 clones, around 90% of them singletons. Time point defined: cycle 4 day 1 (C4D1), after five to seven weeks of nivolumab. Each and every patient relapsed after autologous stem cell transplantation, and patients got differing brentuximab vedotin exposure. By magnetic negative selection, CD4+ T cells were purified from thawed PBMCs. The sequencing here drew on CD4+ T cells from blood, taken before the fourth cycle of nivolumab. Receptor source: a human donor with classical Hodgkin lymphoma.

The rearrangement joins TRBV30 to TRBJ2-3; maybe TRBD2 (6 bases). Germline lookup yields CDR1 GTSNPN and CDR2 SVGIG (reference sequence). V lost 2 bases, J lost 2 bases, and 11 bases lay in between. This CDR3 comprises 14 residues. The CDR3 DNA reads TGTGCCTGGAGTCTTGGCGGGGACACAGATACGCAGTATTTT. It encodes CAWSLGGDTDTQYF.

V is TRBV13 and J is TRBJ2-7; 13 bases fit TRBD2. The CDR3 contains 16 residues. Losses at the gene ends were 5 bases for V and 0 bases for J; bases not matched to a gene: 4. Germline-derived CDR1 and CDR2 are PRHDT and FYEKMQ (reference sequence). This CDR3 reads CASSLGLAGSSYEQYF. The CDR3 DNA sequence: TGTGCCAGCAGCCTGGGACTAGCGGGGAGCTCCTACGAGCAGTACTTC.